The present entry profiles one T cell receptor (beta chain) with its context. The antigen remains undetermined. This specimen comes from a study of human T cells and chemical hapten exposure. Study-wide results and limits: Each of the donors had alopecia, so their immune responses may not resemble those of healthy people.

Time point described: patch test 1, 2 weeks after DPC sensitization. Noted treatment: therapeutic diphenylcyclopropenone sensitization with weekly scalp DPC. One entry per CDR3 protein results from TCRdb running MiXCR on the RACE reads. The table has approximately 74,000 distinct CDR3 sequences, 25% to 40% seen once. Trimming shortened V by 6 bases and J by 0 bases, and 15 bases separated the two germline ends. The V gene's germline CDR1 is MNHEY and CDR2 SVGAGI. The CDR3 extends over 16 amino acids. This specimen consisted of whole blood, obtained in connection with sensitization to the hapten diphenylcyclopropenone (DPC). This TCR was recovered from a man aged 40-50 years with alopecia areata. Some clones in this sample may be carry-over from other donors' samples. The chain carries TRBV6-5 and TRBJ2-4, with D possibly being TRBD1 (6 bases). The DNA for the CDR3 is TGTGCCAGCAGGACAAGGACAGCAGTAGCCAAAAACATTCAGTACTTC. It encodes CASRTRTAVAKNIQYF.